This TCR beta chain was recovered during a study of shared clonotypes between healthy human individuals. The V and J ends lost 5 bases and 3 bases, in that order; junction bases with no gene match: 6. Germline lookup yields CDR1 MNHNS and CDR2 SASEGT. The CDR3 is 14 residues long. Assay: immunoSEQ multiplex PCR; the TCRdb copy retains only in-frame clones and omits some. The table includes about 710,000 clones, roughly 73% detected once. The chain couples TRBV6-1 to TRBJ1-2; TRBD1 matches at 7 bases. The TCR originated in a woman aged 25 to 39 in good health. The sequenced sample consisted of memory CD4+ T cells sorted from blood. Subset denoted: CD45RA-negative fraction. CDR3: CASSPGQNYYGYTF. The CDR3 DNA follows: TGTGCCAGCAGTCCGGGACAGAACTACTATGGCTACACCTTC.